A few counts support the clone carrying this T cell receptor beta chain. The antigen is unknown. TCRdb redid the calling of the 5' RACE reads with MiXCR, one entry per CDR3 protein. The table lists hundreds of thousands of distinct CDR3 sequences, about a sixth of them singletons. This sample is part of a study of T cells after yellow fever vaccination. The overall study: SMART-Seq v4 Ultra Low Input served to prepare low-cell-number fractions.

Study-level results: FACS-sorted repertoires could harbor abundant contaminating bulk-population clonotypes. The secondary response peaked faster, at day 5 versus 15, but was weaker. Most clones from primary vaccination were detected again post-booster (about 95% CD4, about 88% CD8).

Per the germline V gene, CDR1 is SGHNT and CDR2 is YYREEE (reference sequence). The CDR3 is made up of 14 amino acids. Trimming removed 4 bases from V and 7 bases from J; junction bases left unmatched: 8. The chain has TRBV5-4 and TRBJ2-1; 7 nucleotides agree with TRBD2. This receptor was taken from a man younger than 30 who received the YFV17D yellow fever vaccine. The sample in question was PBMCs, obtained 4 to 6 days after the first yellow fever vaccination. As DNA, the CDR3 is TGTGCCAGCAGCCTCTGGGGGGGGATTAATGAGCAGTTCTTC. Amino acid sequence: CASSLWGGINEQFF. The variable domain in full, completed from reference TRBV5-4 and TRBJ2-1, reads ETGVTQSPTHLIKTRGQQVTLRCSSQSGHNTVSWYQQALGQGPQFIFQYYREEENGRGNFPPRFSGLQFPNYSSELNVNALELDDSALYLCASSLWGGINEQFFGPGTRLTVL.